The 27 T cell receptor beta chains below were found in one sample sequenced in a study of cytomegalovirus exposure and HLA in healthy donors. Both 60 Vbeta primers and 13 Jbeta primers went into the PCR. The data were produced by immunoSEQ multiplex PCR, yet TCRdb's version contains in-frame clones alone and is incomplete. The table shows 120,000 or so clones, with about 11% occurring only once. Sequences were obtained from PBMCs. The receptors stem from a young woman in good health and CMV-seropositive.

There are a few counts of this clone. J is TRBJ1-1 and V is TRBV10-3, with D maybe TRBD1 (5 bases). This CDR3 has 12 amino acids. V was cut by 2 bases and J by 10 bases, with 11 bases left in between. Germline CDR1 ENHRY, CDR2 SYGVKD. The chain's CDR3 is CAISEAAGGAFF. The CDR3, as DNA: TGTGCCATCAGTGAGGCGGCGGGGGGAGCTTTCTTT.

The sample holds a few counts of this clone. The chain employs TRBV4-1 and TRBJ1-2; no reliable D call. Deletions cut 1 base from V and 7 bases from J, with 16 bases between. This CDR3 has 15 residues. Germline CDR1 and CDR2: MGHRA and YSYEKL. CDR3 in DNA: TGCGCCAGCAGCCAAGGTATGGACGGGAGCCGTGGCTACACCTTC. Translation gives CASSQGMDGSRGYTF.

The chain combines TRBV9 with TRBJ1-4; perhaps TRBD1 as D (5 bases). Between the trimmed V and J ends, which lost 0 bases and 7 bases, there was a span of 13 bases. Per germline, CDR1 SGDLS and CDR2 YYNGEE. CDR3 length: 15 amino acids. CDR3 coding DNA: TGTGCCAGCAGCGTAGAGGGGAGGAACGGTGAAAAACTGTTTTTT. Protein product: CASSVEGRNGEKLFF.

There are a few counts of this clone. This CDR3 is CASSADLADGWQFF. CDR3 coding DNA: TGTGCCAGCAGTGCCGACCTCGCAGACGGGTGGCAGTTCTTC. V and J are TRBV25-1 and TRBJ2-1; D is uncertain. From germline, CDR1 is MGHDK and CDR2 SYGVNS. The V gene lost 4 bases and the J gene lost 12 bases, with 19 bases spanning the gap. CDR3 length: 14 residues.

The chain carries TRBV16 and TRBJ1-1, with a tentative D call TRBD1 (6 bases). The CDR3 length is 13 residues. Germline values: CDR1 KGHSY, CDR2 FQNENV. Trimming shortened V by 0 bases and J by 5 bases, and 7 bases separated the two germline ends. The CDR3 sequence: CASSQSGGTEAFF. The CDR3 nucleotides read TGTGCCAGCAGCCAATCAGGGGGAACTGAAGCTTTCTTT.

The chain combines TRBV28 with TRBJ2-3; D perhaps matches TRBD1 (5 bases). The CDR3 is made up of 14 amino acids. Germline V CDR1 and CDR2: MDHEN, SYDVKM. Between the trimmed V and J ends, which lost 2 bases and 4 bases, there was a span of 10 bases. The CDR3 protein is CASSLQGFPDTQYF. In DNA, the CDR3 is TGTGCCAGCAGTTTACAGGGATTCCCAGATACGCAGTATTTT.

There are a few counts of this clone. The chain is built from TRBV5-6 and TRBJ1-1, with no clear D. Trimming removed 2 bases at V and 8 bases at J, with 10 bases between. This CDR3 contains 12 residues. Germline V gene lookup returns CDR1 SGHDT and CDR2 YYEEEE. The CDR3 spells CASSFGLAEAFF. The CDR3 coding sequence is TGTGCCAGCAGCTTTGGATTAGCAGAAGCTTTCTTT.

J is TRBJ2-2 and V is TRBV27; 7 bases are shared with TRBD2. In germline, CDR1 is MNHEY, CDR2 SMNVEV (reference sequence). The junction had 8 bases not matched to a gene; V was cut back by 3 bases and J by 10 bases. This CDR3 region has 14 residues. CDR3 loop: CASSLASGNPELFF. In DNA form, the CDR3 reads TGTGCCAGCAGTTTGGCTAGCGGTAACCCGGAGCTGTTTTTT.

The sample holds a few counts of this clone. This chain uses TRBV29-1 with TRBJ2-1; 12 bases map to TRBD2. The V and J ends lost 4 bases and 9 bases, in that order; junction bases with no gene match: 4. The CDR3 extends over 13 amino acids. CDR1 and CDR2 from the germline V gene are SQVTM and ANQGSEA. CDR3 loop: CSVAELAGGEQFF. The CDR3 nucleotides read TGCAGCGTTGCAGAACTAGCGGGAGGTGAGCAGTTCTTC.

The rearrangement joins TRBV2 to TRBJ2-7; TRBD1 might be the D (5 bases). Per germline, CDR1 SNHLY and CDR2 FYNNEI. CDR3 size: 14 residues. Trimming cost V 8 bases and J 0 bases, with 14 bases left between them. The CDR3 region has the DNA TGTGCCAGCTCACCAGGGAAAAGCTCCTACGAGCAGTACTTC. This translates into CASSPGKSSYEQYF.

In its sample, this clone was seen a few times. The CDR3 DNA is TGCAGCGCACGAACTGACAGGGTAGCCGGCTACACCTTC. Translated: CSARTDRVAGYTF. The chain carries TRBV29-1 and TRBJ1-2; TRBD1 aligns across 7 bases. CDR3 length: 13 residues. In germline, CDR1 is SQVTM, CDR2 ANQGSEA. V shed 7 bases and J 8 bases; nucleotides not matched to a gene: 13.

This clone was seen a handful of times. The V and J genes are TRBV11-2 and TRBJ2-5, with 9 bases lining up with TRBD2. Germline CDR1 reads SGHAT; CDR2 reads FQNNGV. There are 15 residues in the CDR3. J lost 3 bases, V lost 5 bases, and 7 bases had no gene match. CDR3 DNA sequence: TGTGCCAGCAGCCGTCGACTAGCGGAAAAAGAGACCCAGTACTTC. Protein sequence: CASSRRLAEKETQYF.

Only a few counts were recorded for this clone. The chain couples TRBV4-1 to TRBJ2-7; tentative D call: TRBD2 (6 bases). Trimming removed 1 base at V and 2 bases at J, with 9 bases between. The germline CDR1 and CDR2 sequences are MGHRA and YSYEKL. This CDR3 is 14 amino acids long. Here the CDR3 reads CASSQVGEAYEQYF. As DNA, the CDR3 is TGCGCCAGCAGCCAAGTAGGGGAGGCCTACGAGCAGTACTTC.

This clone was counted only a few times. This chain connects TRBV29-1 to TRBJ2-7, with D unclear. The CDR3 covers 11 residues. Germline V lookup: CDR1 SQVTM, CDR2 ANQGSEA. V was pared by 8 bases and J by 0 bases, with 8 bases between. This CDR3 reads CSPVYSYEQYF. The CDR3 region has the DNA TGCAGCCCCGTCTACTCCTACGAGCAGTACTTC.

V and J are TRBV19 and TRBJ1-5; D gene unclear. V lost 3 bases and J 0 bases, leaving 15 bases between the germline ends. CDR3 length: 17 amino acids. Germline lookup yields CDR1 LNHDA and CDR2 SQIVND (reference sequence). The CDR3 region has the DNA TGTGCCAGTAGTATTAGACTGGCGGATTATAGCAATCAGCCCCAGCATTTT. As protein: CASSIRLADYSNQPQHF.

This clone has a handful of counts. CDR3 loop: CAIRQGAPNEQFF. The CDR3 nucleotides read TGTGCCATCCGACAGGGGGCGCCCAATGAGCAGTTCTTC. The chain joins TRBV10-3 to TRBJ2-1; 10 nucleotides match TRBD1. V was clipped by 8 bases and J by 6 bases; unmatched bases: 4. There are 13 residues in the CDR3. The germline gives CDR1 ENHRY, CDR2 SYGVKD.

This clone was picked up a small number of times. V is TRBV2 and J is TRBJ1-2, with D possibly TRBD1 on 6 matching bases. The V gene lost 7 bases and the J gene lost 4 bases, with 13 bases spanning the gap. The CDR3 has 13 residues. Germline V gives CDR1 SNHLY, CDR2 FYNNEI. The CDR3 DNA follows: TGTGCCAGCACCTCGCAGGGGAGCTATGGCTACACCTTC. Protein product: CASTSQGSYGYTF.

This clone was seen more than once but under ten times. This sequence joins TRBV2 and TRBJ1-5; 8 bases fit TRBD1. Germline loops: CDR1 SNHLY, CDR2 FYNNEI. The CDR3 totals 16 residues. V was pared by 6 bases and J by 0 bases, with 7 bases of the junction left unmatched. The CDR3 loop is CASRKDRANSNQPQHF. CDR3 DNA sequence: TGTGCCAGCAGAAAGGACAGGGCGAATAGCAATCAGCCCCAGCATTTT.

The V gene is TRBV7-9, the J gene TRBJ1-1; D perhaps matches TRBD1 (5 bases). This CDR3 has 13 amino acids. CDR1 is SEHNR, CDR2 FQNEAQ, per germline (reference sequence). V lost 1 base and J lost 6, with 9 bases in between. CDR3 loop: CASSLGQIPEAFF. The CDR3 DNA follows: TGTGCCAGCAGCTTAGGACAGATCCCTGAAGCTTTCTTT.

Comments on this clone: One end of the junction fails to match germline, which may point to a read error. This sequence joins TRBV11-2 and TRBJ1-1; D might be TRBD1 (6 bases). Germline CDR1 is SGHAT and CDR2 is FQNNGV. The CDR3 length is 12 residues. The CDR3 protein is CANSLGGTEAFF. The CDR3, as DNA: TGTGCCAACAGCTTAGGAGGGACAGAAGCTTTCTTT. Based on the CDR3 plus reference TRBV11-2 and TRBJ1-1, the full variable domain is EAGVAQSPRYKIIEKRQSVAFWCNPISGHATLYWYQQILGQGPKLLIQFQNNGVVDDSQLPKDRFSAERLKGVDSTLKIQPAKLEDSAVYLCANSLGGTEAFFGQGTRLTVV.

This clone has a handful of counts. CDR3 amino acids: CASSSSVGPQHF. In nucleotides, the CDR3 is TGTGCCAGCAGTTCTTCAGTTGGGCCCCAGCATTTT. The chain combines TRBV6-5 with TRBJ1-5; D is uncertain. Trimming removed 4 bases from V and 9 bases from J, with 10 bases in between. The CDR3 is made up of 12 amino acids. CDR1 and CDR2 from the germline V gene are MNHEY and SVGAGI.

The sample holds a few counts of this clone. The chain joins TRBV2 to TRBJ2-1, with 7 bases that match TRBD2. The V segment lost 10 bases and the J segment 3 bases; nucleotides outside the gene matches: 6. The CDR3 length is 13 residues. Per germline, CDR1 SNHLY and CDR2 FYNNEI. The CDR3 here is CATDPSGYNEQFF. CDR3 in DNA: TGTGCCACAGACCCTAGCGGCTACAATGAGCAGTTCTTC.

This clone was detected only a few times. CDR3 coding DNA: TGTGCCAGCAGTGCAGTCAGCACAGATACGCAGTATTTT. Its protein is CASSAVSTDTQYF. The chain is built from TRBV2 and TRBJ2-3, with D uncertain. V was trimmed by 4 bases and J by 0 bases, leaving 5 bases between them. The germline V gene has CDR1 SNHLY and CDR2 FYNNEI. This CDR3 has 13 residues.

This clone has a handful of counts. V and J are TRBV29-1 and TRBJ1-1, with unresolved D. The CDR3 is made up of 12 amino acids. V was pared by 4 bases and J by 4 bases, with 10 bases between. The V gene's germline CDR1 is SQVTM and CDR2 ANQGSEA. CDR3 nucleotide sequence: TGCAGCGTTGGCCTTTGGAGCACTGAAGCTTTCTTT. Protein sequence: CSVGLWSTEAFF.

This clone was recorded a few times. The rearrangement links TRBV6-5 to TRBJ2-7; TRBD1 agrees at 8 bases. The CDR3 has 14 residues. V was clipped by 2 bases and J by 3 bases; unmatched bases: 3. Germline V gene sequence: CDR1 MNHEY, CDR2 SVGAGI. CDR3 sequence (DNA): TGTGCCAGCAGTTACGGACAGGGAATCTACGAGCAGTACTTC. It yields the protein CASSYGQGIYEQYF.

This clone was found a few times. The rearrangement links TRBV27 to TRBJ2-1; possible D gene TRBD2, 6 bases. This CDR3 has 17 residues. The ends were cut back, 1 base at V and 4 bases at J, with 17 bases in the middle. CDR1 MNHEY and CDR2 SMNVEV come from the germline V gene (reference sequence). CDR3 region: CASSLLGAGSGYNEQFF. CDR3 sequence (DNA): TGTGCCAGCAGTTTATTAGGGGCGGGGAGCGGGTACAATGAGCAGTTCTTC.

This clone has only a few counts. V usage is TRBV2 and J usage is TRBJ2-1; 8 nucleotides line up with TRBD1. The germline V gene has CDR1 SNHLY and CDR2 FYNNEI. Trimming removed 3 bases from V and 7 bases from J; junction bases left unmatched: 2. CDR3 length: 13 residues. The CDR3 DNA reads TGTGCCAGCAGTGATGACAGGGGTAATGAGCAGTTCTTC. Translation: CASSDDRGNEQFF. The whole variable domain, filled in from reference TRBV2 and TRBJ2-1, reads EPEVTQTPSHQVTQMGQEVILRCVPISNHLYFYWYRQILGQKVEFLVSFYNNEISEKSEIFDDQFSVERPDGSNFTLKIRSTKLEDSAMYFCASSDDRGNEQFFGPGTRLTVL.